One sample yielded the 32 T cell receptor beta chains listed below, sequenced in a study of T-cell reconstitution after alpha-beta-depleted transplantation in children. It was with unique molecular identifiers that the TCRbeta library was prepared. One entry per CDR3 protein, called by TCRdb with MiXCR from the PCR reads. The data show hundreds of thousands of distinct CDR3 sequences, with approximately 9% seen just once and about 6.2% held by the top ten. The specimen was PBMCs from the stem cell graft donor, collected from the stem cell graft. Receptors originate from a human donor who donated a stem cell graft to a child with acute lymphoblastic leukemia.

This clonotype has just a few counts. The chain recombines TRBV5-1 with TRBJ2-7; 8 nucleotides match TRBD1. The J segment lost 2 bases and the V segment lost 3 bases, leaving 4 bases of the junction unmatched. The germline gives CDR1 SGHRS, CDR2 YFSETQ. The CDR3 runs to 14 residues. CDR3 sequence: CASSYGQGTYEQYF. The CDR3 nucleotides are TGCGCCAGCAGCTACGGACAGGGAACCTACGAGCAGTACTTC.

This chain links TRBV11-1 with TRBJ2-6, with D unresolved. The CDR3 runs to 19 residues. The V gene lost 1 base and the J gene lost 2 bases, with 18 bases spanning the gap. Germline CDR1 and CDR2: SGHAT and FQDESV (reference sequence). CDR3 nucleotide sequence: TGTGCCAGCAGCTTAGGAGCTTCGGGTTTAGGCCCTGGGGCCAACGTCCTGACTTTC. This codes for CASSLGASGLGPGANVLTF.

Details on this clonotype: Being one base from a much bigger clone, this may be a read error. The CDR3 ends on some other residue instead of the conserved phenylalanine or tryptophan, so this is likely a read error. This sequence joins TRBV5-1 and TRBJ1-3; D not certain. The CDR3 is 14 amino acids. Germline assignment: CDR1 SGHRS and CDR2 YFSETQ. Trimming stripped 0 bases from V and 0 bases from J, with 4 bases between. The CDR3 region has the DNA TGCGCCAGCAGCTTGGGACACTCTGGAAACACCATATATGTT. Translated, it gives CASSLGHSGNTIYV.

The chain joins TRBV5-1 to TRBJ2-4, with 7 bases lining up with TRBD2. Germline CDR1 and CDR2: SGHRS and YFSETQ. CDR3 length equals 17 residues. V shed 0 bases and J 2 bases; nucleotides not matched to a gene: 8. The CDR3 reads CASSLAIPRGSKNIQYF. CDR3 nucleotides: TGCGCCAGCAGCTTGGCCATACCGCGGGGGTCCAAAAACATTCAGTACTTC.

At least ten counts were recorded for this clonotype. The chain joins TRBV6-2 or TRBV6-3 to TRBJ2-1, with unresolved D. This CDR3 is 14 amino acids long. With 2 bases removed from V and 2 bases from J, the gap between germline ends came to 7 bases. Germline CDR1 reads MNHEY; CDR2 reads SVGEGT. The CDR3, as DNA: TGTGCCAGCAGTTACGTCGAGGCCTACAATGAGCAGTTCTTC. It codes for CASSYVEAYNEQFF.

The chain carries TRBV27 and TRBJ2-1, with TRBD1 matching 9 bases. The J segment lost 5 bases and the V segment lost 7 bases, leaving 6 bases of the junction unmatched. Per germline, CDR1 MNHEY and CDR2 SMNVEV (reference sequence). The CDR3 is 14 residues long. The CDR3 nucleotides read TGTGCCAGCACGTCGGGACAGGGCGACAATGAGCAGTTCTTC. Encoded protein: CASTSGQGDNEQFF.

This clonotype was seen a few times. The V call is TRBV7-2, the J call TRBJ2-3; D is undetermined. V lost 0 bases and J 2 bases, leaving 15 bases between the germline ends. In germline, CDR1 is SGHTA, CDR2 FQGNSA. CDR3 length equals 17 residues. DNA of the CDR3: TGTGCCAGCAGCTTAGCGCTATTCACTCCTTCCACAGATACGCAGTATTTT. Translated: CASSLALFTPSTDTQYF.

This clonotype was picked up a small number of times. The chain employs TRBV12-3 or TRBV12-4 and TRBJ2-1, with 12 bases fitting TRBD2. The trim removed 8 bases at V and 9 bases at J, leaving 8 bases unmatched. The CDR3 spans 14 residues. CDR3 coding DNA: TGTGCCAGCGGGCCCCTAGCGGGGGGGGCTGAGCAGTTCTTC. Translation: CASGPLAGGAEQFF.

This clonotype was recorded many times. J is TRBJ1-6 and V is TRBV27; TRBD1 aligns across 10 bases. V dropped 6 bases and J dropped 7; count of bases not matched to a gene: 9. Germline V gene sequence: CDR1 MNHEY, CDR2 SMNVEV (reference sequence). This CDR3 comprises 16 residues. CDR3: CASRPMGQGTNSPLHF. As DNA, the CDR3 is TGTGCCAGCAGGCCGATGGGACAGGGGACGAATTCACCCCTCCACTTT.

At least ten counts were recorded for this clonotype. The rearrangement uses TRBV20-1 and TRBJ2-7, with 9 bases that match TRBD2. Germline V lookup: CDR1 DFQATT, CDR2 SNEGSKA (reference sequence). Trimming at V came to 8 bases and at J to 2 bases, leaving 13 bases not matched to a gene. The CDR3 has 15 amino acids. The CDR3 loop is CSPKKPGTSPYEQYF. The CDR3, as DNA: TGCAGTCCAAAGAAGCCGGGGACTAGCCCCTACGAGCAGTACTTC.

This clonotype has at least ten counts. The genes are TRBV25-1 and TRBJ1-1; D possibly corresponds to TRBD1 (5 bases). V was shortened by 5 bases and J by 1 base, with 5 bases between the two germline ends. This CDR3 has 12 amino acids. Germline V gene data show CDR1 as MGHDK and CDR2 as SYGVNS. CDR3 bases: TGTGCCAGCAGTCAGGGGAACACTGAAGCTTTCTTT. Translated: CASSQGNTEAFF.

This clonotype appeared a few times. The rearrangement joins TRBV7-2 to TRBJ2-5, with 14 positions matching TRBD2. Per germline, CDR1 SGHTA and CDR2 FQGNSA. V shed 5 bases and J 4 bases; nucleotides not matched to a gene: 3. CDR3 length: 15 amino acids. The CDR3 DNA sequence: TGTGCCAGCAGCCTCGGGACTAGCGGGAGAGAGACCCAGTACTTC. Its protein is CASSLGTSGRETQYF.

This clonotype was seen ten or more times. The V call is TRBV27, the J call TRBJ1-2; 10 nucleotides agree with TRBD1. Looked up from germline, CDR1 is MNHEY and CDR2 is SMNVEV (reference sequence). The CDR3 spans 15 residues. Germline trimming cut 4 bases from V and 3 bases from J; bases unmatched to any gene: 5. The CDR3 nucleotides read TGTGCCAGCAGTTCCGAGACAGGGGGCGACTATGGCTACACCTTC. Its protein product is CASSSETGGDYGYTF.

The rearrangement joins TRBV29-1 to TRBJ1-1; the D is unclear. Between the trimmed V and J ends, which lost 4 bases and 4 bases, there was a span of 7 bases. This CDR3 region has 11 residues. Per the germline V gene, CDR1 is SQVTM and CDR2 is ANQGSEA. The DNA for the CDR3 is TGCAGCGTTGGACATAGCACTGAAGCTTTCTTT. Its translation: CSVGHSTEAFF.

The table lists this clonotype with a few counts. The V gene is TRBV27, the J gene TRBJ2-7; D is perhaps TRBD1 or TRBD2 (6 bases each). The V and J ends lost 8 bases and 7 bases respectively, with 21 bases between them. This CDR3 comprises 14 residues. CDR1 and CDR2 (germline): MNHEY, SMNVEV (reference sequence). The CDR3 DNA reads as TGTGCCAGCCAAGCACTGGGGGGCCCTCGGGAGCAGTACTTC. Protein product: CASQALGGPREQYF.

The chain employs TRBV5-1 and TRBJ2-3; the match to TRBD2 covers 11 bases. Germline values: CDR1 SGHRS, CDR2 YFSETQ. This CDR3 spans 16 amino acids. With 4 bases clipped from V and 0 bases from J, the junction kept 4 bases outside the gene matches. This chain's CDR3 is CASSPSGGYSTDTQYF. In DNA form, the CDR3 reads TGCGCCAGCAGCCCTAGCGGGGGGTACAGCACAGATACGCAGTATTTT.

This clonotype was found many times. J is TRBJ2-3 and V is TRBV27; the match to TRBD2 covers 11 bases. Germline CDR1 is MNHEY and CDR2 is SMNVEV (reference sequence). The CDR3 totals 16 residues. V lost 6 bases to trimming and J lost 4 bases; unmatched junction nucleotides: 9. The CDR3 sequence is CASRLIAGGLADTQYF. CDR3 DNA sequence: TGTGCCAGCAGATTGATAGCGGGGGGGCTCGCAGATACGCAGTATTTT.

This clonotype was seen more than once but under ten times. The gene calls are TRBV5-6 and TRBJ2-7, with D possibly TRBD2 on 6 matching bases. CDR1 SGHDT and CDR2 YYEEEE come from the germline V gene. This CDR3 region has 16 residues. V lost 3 bases, J lost 2 bases, and 18 bases lay in between. CDR3 protein: CASSSGPLGGTYEQYF. In nucleotides, the CDR3 is TGTGCCAGCAGCTCGGGGCCACTCGGAGGGACCTACGAGCAGTACTTC.

The chain recombines TRBV2 with TRBJ2-2; no clear D. This CDR3 is 14 amino acids long. Germline loops: CDR1 SNHLY, CDR2 FYNNEI. Trimming removed 7 bases from V and 3 bases from J, with 12 bases in between. This CDR3 reads CASTNAGDTGELFF. Here the CDR3 DNA reads TGTGCCAGCACTAACGCTGGGGACACCGGGGAGCTGTTTTTT.

This clonotype came up many times. The chain joins TRBV5-6 to TRBJ2-2; D call uncertain. The germline V and J ends were trimmed by 0 bases and 6 bases, with 12 bases remaining between them. This CDR3 contains 15 residues. Germline CDR1 SGHDT, CDR2 YYEEEE. This CDR3 is CASSLVRSVSGELFF. Here the CDR3 DNA reads TGTGCCAGCAGCTTGGTTCGCTCGGTTTCCGGGGAGCTGTTTTTT.

This chain connects TRBV20-1 to TRBJ1-5; a weak D match, TRBD1 (6 bases). Germline V gives CDR1 DFQATT, CDR2 SNEGSKA (reference sequence). Trimming left V 3 bases short and J 4 bases short, with 10 bases between. The CDR3 sequence is 13 residues long. The CDR3 DNA follows: TGCAGTGCTAGCCACACAGGGAATCAGCCCCAGCATTTT. This translates into CSASHTGNQPQHF.

This clonotype was found many times. V is TRBV3-1 and J is TRBJ1-5; D not resolved. Germline V gene lookup returns CDR1 LGHDT and CDR2 YNNKEL (reference sequence). The CDR3 is 14 amino acids. V was cut by 5 bases and J by 0 bases, with 8 bases left in between. The CDR3: CASSKTDSNQPQHF. The CDR3 DNA reads as TGTGCCAGCAGCAAGACTGATAGCAATCAGCCCCAGCATTTT.

The chain joins TRBV24-1 to TRBJ1-2, with D unclear. V was trimmed by 1 base and J by 4 bases, leaving 3 bases between them. The CDR3 has 12 residues. CDR1 KGHDR and CDR2 SFDVKD come from the germline V gene. The CDR3 DNA is TGTGCCACCAGTGATTTTAGCTATGGCTACACCTTC. Translated, it gives CATSDFSYGYTF.

This clonotype was observed at least ten times. The gene calls are TRBV27 and TRBJ2-1; 11 positions match TRBD2. Germline CDR1 MNHEY, CDR2 SMNVEV (reference sequence). The CDR3 spans 15 residues. Trimming took 11 bases from V and 4 from J; bases not matched to a gene: 10. This CDR3 is CAVIQGTSGYNEQFF. The CDR3 nucleotides read TGTGCCGTAATACAGGGGACTAGCGGTTACAATGAGCAGTTCTTC.

The V and J genes are TRBV19 and TRBJ2-1; D gene unclear. Trimming stripped 2 bases from V and 5 bases from J, with 10 bases between. In germline, CDR1 is LNHDA, CDR2 SQIVND (reference sequence). The CDR3 extends over 14 amino acids. CDR3 sequence: CASSIRAHDNEQFF. The DNA for the CDR3 is TGTGCCAGTAGTATAAGGGCGCACGACAATGAGCAGTTCTTC. Complete variable domain (other parts from reference TRBV19 and TRBJ2-1): DGGITQSPKYLFRKEGQNVTLSCEQNLNHDAMYWYRQDPGQGLRLIYYSQIVNDFQKGDIAEGYSVSREKKESFPLTVTSAQKNPTAFYLCASSIRAHDNEQFFGPGTRLTVL.

V and J are TRBV11-2 and TRBJ2-5; TRBD1 matches 7 bases. With 5 bases clipped from V and 3 bases from J, the junction kept 9 bases outside the gene matches. The V gene's germline CDR1 is SGHAT and CDR2 FQNNGV. The CDR3 spans 15 residues. The CDR3 region is CASSPSSGTEETQYF. The CDR3 nucleotides are TGTGCCAGCAGCCCATCCTCCGGGACAGAAGAGACCCAGTACTTC.

This sequence joins TRBV6-2 or TRBV6-3 and TRBJ2-7, with TRBD2 matching over 8 bases. Germline trimming cut 4 bases from V and 0 bases from J; bases unmatched to any gene: 8. Per the germline V gene, CDR1 is MNHEY and CDR2 is SVGEGT. The CDR3 totals 16 residues. The CDR3 spells CASSFPQRGYSYEQYF. Written as DNA, the CDR3 is TGTGCCAGCAGTTTTCCGCAGCGGGGGTACTCCTACGAGCAGTACTTC.

This clonotype was found many times. V usage is TRBV20-1 and J usage is TRBJ2-1; 11 bases align to TRBD2. The J segment lost 11 bases and the V segment lost 6 bases, leaving 6 bases of the junction unmatched. The CDR3 covers 12 residues. Germline-derived CDR1 and CDR2 are DFQATT and SNEGSKA (reference sequence). CDR3 sequence: CSARTSGSQQFF. The CDR3 DNA reads TGCAGTGCCCGGACTAGCGGGTCTCAGCAGTTCTTC.

The chain is built from TRBV12-3 or TRBV12-4 and TRBJ2-2; the match to TRBD2 covers 8 bases. CDR3 length: 15 residues. The trim removed 6 bases at V and 1 base at J, leaving 4 bases unmatched. In DNA form, the CDR3 reads TGTGCCAGCAGCAAACGGGGGGGGAACACCGGGGAGCTGTTTTTT. Translated, it gives CASSKRGGNTGELFF.

This clonotype has a count of ten or more. The chain employs TRBV27 and TRBJ2-2; perhaps TRBD1 as D (5 bases). CDR1 is MNHEY and CDR2 is SMNVEV in the germline V gene (reference sequence). The V gene lost 8 bases and the J gene lost 3 bases, with 22 bases spanning the gap. CDR3 length: 17 amino acids. CDR3 coding DNA: TGTGCCAGCCTCCGGAGACCGATCGACAGTTACACCGGGGAGCTGTTTTTT. Its protein product is CASLRRPIDSYTGELFF.

This clonotype was picked up a small number of times. V is TRBV28 and J is TRBJ2-2; TRBD1 aligns across 9 bases. CDR1 and CDR2 (germline): MDHEN, SYDVKM. There are 17 residues in the CDR3. The junction had 7 bases not matched to a gene; V was cut back by 4 bases and J by 1 base. The CDR3 sequence: CASSSAPGQGNTGELFF. The CDR3 region has the DNA TGTGCCAGCAGTTCGGCCCCGGGACAGGGGAACACCGGGGAGCTGTTTTTT.

Only a few counts were recorded for this clonotype. The chain has TRBV20-1 and TRBJ2-1, with D uncertain. V dropped 0 bases and J dropped 8 bases, with 11 bases sitting between them. The V gene's germline CDR1 is DFQATT and CDR2 SNEGSKA (reference sequence). This CDR3 spans 13 amino acids. CDR3 sequence (DNA): TGCAGTGCTAGAGATTTGGGATTGCATGAGCAGTTCTTC. This codes for CSARDLGLHEQFF.